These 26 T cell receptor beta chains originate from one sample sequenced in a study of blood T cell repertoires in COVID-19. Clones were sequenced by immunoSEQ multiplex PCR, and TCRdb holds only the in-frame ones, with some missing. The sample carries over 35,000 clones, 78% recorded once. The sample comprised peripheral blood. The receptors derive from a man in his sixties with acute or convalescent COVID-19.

CDR3 nucleotides: TGCGCCAGCAGCCAAGATCTGAGGGGGAGGGCGAACACCGGGGAGCTGTTTTTT. Translated: CASSQDLRGRANTGELFF. The gene calls are TRBV4-1 and TRBJ2-2, with D possibly TRBD2 on 7 matching bases. This CDR3 is built from 18 residues. Germline CDR1 reads MGHRA; CDR2 reads YSYEKL. Trimming shortened V by 0 bases and J by 0 bases, and 14 bases separated the two germline ends.

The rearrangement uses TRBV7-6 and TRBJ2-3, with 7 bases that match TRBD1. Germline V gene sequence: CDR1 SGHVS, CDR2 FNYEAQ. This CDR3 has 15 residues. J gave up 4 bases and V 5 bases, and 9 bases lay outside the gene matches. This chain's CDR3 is CASSMNTGVADTQYF. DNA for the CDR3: TGTGCCAGCAGCATGAATACAGGGGTGGCAGATACGCAGTATTTT.

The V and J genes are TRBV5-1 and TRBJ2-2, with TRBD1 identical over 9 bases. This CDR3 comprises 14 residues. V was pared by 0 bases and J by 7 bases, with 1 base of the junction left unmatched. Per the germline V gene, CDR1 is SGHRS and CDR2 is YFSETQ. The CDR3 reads CASSLGTGVGELFF. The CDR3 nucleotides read TGCGCCAGCAGCTTGGGGACAGGGGTCGGGGAGCTGTTTTTT.

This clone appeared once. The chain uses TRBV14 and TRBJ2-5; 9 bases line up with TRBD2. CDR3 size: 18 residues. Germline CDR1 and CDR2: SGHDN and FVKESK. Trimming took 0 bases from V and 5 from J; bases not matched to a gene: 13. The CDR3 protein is CASSQDRRRGRAGETQYF. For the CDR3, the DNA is TGTGCCAGCAGCCAAGACCGGCGTCGCGGGAGGGCCGGGGAGACCCAGTACTTC.

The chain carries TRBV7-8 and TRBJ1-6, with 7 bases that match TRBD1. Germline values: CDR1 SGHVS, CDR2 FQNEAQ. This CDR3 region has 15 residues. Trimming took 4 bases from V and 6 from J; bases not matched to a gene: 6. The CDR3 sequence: CASSSTGTANSPLHF. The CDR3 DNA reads TGTGCCAGCAGCTCTACCGGGACAGCTAATTCACCCCTCCACTTT.

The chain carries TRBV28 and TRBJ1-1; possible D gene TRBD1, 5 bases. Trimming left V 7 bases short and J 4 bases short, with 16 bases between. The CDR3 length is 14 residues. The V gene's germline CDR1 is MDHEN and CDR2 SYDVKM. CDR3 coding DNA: TGTGCCAGCAAGGCTTCAGGGCGGCTCACTGAAGCTTTCTTT. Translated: CASKASGRLTEAFF.

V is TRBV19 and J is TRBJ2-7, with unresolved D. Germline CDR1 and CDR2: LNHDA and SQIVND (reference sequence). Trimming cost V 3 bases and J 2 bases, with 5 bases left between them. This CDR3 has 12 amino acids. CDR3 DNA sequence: TGTGCCAGTAGTATGGGCACCTACGAGCAGTACTTC. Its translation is CASSMGTYEQYF.

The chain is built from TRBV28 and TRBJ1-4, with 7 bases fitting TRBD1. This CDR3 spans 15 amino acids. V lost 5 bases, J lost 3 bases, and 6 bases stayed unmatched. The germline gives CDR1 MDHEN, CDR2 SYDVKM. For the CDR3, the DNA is TGTGCCAGCAGTCCAGACAGGGCCCCTAATGAAAAACTGTTTTTT. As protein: CASSPDRAPNEKLFF. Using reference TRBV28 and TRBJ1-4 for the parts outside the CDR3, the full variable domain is DVKVTQSSRYLVKRTGEKVFLECVQDMDHENMFWYRQDPGLGLRLIYFSYDVKMKEKGDIPEGYSVSREKKERFSLILESASTNQTSMYLCASSPDRAPNEKLFFGSGTQLSVL.

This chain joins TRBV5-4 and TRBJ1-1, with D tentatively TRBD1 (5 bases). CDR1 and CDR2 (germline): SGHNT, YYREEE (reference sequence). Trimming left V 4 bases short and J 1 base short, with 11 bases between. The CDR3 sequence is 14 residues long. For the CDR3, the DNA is TGTGCCAGCAGCACGGCGGGGCCGAACACTGAAGCTTTCTTT. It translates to CASSTAGPNTEAFF.

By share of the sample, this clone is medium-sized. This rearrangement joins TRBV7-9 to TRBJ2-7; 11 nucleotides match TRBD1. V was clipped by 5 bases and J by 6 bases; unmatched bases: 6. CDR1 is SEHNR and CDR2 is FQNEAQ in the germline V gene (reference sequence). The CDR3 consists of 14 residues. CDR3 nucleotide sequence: TGTGCCAGCAGCCCCGGGACAGGGGGGTTCGAGCAGTACTTC. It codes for CASSPGTGGFEQYF.

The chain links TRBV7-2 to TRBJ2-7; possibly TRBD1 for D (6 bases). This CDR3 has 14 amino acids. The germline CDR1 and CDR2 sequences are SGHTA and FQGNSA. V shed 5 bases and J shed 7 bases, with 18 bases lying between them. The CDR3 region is CASSPRQDRGEQYF. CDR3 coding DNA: TGTGCCAGCAGCCCCCGACAGGACCGGGGTGAGCAGTACTTC.

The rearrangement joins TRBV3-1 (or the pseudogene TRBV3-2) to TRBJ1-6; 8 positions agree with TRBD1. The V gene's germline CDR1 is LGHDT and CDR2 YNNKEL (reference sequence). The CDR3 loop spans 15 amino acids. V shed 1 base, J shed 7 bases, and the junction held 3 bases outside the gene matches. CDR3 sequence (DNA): TGTGCCAGCAGCCAAGTAGGGACAGGCAATTCACCCCTCCACTTT. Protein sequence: CASSQVGTGNSPLHF.

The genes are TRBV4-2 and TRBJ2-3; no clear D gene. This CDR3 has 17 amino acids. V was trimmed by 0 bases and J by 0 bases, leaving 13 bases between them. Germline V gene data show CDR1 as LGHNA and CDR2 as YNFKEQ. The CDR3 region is CASSQDLVAPSTDTQYF. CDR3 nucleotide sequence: TGTGCCAGCAGCCAAGATTTGGTAGCCCCTAGCACAGATACGCAGTATTTT.

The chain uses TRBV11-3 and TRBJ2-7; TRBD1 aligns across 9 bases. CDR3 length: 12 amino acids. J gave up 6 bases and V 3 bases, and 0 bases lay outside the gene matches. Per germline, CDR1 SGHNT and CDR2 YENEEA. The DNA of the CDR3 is TGTGCCAGCAGCTTGGGACAGGGCGAGCAGTACTTC. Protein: CASSLGQGEQYF. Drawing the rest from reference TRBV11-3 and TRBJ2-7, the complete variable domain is EAGVVQSPRYKIIEKKQPVAFWCNPISGHNTLYWYLQNLGQGPELLIRYENEEAVDDSQLPKDRFSAERLKGVDSTLKIQPAELGDSAVYLCASSLGQGEQYFGPGTRLTVT.

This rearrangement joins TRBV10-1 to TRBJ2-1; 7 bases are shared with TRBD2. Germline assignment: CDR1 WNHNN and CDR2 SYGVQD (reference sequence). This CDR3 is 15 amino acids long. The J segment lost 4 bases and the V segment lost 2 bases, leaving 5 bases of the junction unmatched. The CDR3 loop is CASSERLADYNEQFF. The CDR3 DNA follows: TGCGCCAGCAGTGAGCGGCTAGCGGATTACAATGAGCAGTTCTTC.

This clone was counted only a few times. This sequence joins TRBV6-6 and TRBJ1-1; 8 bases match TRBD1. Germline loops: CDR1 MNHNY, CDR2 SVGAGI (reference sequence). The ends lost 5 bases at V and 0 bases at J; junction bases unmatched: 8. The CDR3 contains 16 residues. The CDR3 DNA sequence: TGTGCCAGCAGTCCCCCCGGGACAGGTTTGAACACTGAAGCTTTCTTT. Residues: CASSPPGTGLNTEAFF.

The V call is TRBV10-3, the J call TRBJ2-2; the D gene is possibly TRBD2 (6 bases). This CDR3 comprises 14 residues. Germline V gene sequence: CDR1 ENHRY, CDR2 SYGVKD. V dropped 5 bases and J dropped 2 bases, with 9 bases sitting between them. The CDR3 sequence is CAISRESNTGELFF. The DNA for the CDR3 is TGTGCCATCAGTCGGGAGTCAAACACCGGGGAGCTGTTTTTT.

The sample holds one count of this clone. CDR3 loop: CASHRRGGGANVLTF. The CDR3 coding sequence is TGTGCCAGTCACCGTAGGGGAGGTGGGGCCAACGTCCTGACTTTC. The rearrangement uses TRBV19 and TRBJ2-6, with D possibly matching TRBD2 (6 bases). This CDR3 region has 15 residues. Germline CDR1 is LNHDA and CDR2 is SQIVND (reference sequence). V gave up 8 bases and J gave up 3 bases, with 14 bases separating them.

DNA of the CDR3: TGTGCCATCAGTGACAACCGGGATTCCAGCCGCTATGGCTACACCTTC. As protein: CAISDNRDSSRYGYTF. The chain uses TRBV10-3 and TRBJ1-2; no firm D call. Germline CDR1 ENHRY, CDR2 SYGVKD. Between the trimmed V and J ends, which lost 3 bases and 4 bases, there was a span of 18 bases. The CDR3 consists of 16 residues.

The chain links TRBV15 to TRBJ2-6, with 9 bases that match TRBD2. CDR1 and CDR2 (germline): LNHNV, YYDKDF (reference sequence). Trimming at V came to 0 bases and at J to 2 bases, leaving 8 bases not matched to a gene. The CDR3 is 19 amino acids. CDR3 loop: CATSRDRAAGGAGANVLTF. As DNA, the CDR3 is TGTGCCACCAGCAGAGATAGAGCGGCGGGAGGGGCTGGGGCCAACGTCCTGACTTTC.

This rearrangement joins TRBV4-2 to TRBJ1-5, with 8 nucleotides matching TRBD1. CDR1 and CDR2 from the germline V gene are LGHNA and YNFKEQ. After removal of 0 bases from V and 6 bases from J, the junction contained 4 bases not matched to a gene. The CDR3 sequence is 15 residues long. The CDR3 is CASSQEPGGGQPQHF. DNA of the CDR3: TGTGCCAGCAGCCAAGAGCCAGGGGGCGGTCAGCCCCAGCATTTT.

In DNA form, the CDR3 reads TGCAGCGTTGCGATGCAGGGCCGCACAGATACGCAGTATTTT. As protein: CSVAMQGRTDTQYF. The chain couples TRBV29-1 to TRBJ2-3; TRBD1 might be the D (5 bases). Per the germline V gene, CDR1 is SQVTM and CDR2 is ANQGSEA. The CDR3 contains 14 residues. Trimming removed 4 bases at V and 1 base at J, with 12 bases between.

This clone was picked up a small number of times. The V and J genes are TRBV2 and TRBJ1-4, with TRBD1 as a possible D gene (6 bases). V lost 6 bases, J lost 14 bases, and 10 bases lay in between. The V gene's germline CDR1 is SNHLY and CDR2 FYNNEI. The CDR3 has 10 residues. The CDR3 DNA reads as TGTGCCAGCAGAGACAGGTGGCTGTTTTTT. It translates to CASRDRWLFF.

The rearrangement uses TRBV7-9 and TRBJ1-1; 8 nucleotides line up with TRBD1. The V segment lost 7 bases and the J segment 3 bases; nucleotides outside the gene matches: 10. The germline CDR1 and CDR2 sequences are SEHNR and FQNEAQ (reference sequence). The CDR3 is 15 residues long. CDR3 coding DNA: TGTGCCAGCAACTCACCGGACAGGGAGGACACTGAAGCTTTCTTT. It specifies CASNSPDREDTEAFF.

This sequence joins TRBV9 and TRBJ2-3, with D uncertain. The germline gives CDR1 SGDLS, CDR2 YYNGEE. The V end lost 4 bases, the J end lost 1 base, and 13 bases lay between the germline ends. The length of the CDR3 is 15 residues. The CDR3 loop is CASSPQPWGTDTQYF. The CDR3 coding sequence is TGTGCCAGCAGCCCACAGCCGTGGGGCACAGATACGCAGTATTTT.

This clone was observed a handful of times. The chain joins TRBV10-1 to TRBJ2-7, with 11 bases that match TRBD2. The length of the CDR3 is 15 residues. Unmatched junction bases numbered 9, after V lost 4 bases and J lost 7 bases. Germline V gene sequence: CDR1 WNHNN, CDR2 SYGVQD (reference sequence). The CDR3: CASSAKLAGVSEQYF. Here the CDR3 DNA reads TGCGCCAGCAGTGCTAAACTAGCGGGAGTGTCTGAGCAGTACTTC.